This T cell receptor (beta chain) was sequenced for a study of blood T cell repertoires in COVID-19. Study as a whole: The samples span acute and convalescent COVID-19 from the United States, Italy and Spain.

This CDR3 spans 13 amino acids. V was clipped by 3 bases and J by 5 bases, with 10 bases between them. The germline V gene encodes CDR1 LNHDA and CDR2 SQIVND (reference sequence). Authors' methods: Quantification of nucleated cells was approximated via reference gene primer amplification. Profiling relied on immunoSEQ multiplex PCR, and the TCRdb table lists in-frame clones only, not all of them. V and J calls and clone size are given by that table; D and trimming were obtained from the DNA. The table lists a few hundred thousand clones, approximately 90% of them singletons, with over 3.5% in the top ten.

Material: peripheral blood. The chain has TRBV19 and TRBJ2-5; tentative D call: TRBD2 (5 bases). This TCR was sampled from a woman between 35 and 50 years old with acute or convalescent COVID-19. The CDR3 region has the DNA TGTGCCAGTAGTATCTCCTGGGAGGAGACCCAGTACTTC. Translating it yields CASSISWEETQYF.